The 5 T cell receptor beta chains below all came from one sample that was sequenced in a study of early T cells in non-severe SARS-CoV-2 infection. In TCRdb, the 5' RACE reads were re-called with MiXCR into one record per CDR3 protein. Seen here are around 30,000 distinct CDR3 sequences, roughly a tenth observed once, and the top ten hold roughly an eighth. Specimen: whole blood. The origin of the receptors is an adult who was a healthcare worker with PCR-confirmed SARS-CoV-2 infection or an uninfected control (not recorded which).

The chain has TRBV9 and TRBJ2-4; D remains unclear. The germline V gene has CDR1 SGDLS and CDR2 YYNGEE. V was cut by 0 bases and J by 0 bases, with 16 bases left in between. CDR3 length equals 18 residues. The CDR3 is CASSVGADSIRAKNIQYF. CDR3 sequence (DNA): TGTGCCAGCAGCGTAGGAGCTGATTCTATACGAGCCAAAAACATTCAGTACTTC.

At least ten counts were recorded for this clonotype. The chain has TRBV6-2 or TRBV6-3 and TRBJ1-5; D gene unclear. V lost 1 base, J lost 0 bases, and 10 bases lay in between. Germline CDR1 is MNHEY and CDR2 is SVGEGT. CDR3 size: 16 residues. The CDR3 DNA reads as TGTGCCAGCAGTTACTTAAATCAGCATAGCAATCAGCCCCAGCATTTT. It codes for CASSYLNQHSNQPQHF.

This clonotype appeared many times. J is TRBJ2-1 and V is TRBV14, with 8 bases identical to TRBD1. The ends lost 1 base at V and 4 bases at J; junction bases unmatched: 3. CDR1 is SGHDN and CDR2 is FVKESK in the germline V gene. The CDR3 contains 15 residues. The CDR3 reads CASSQVWTGYNEQFF. CDR3 DNA sequence: TGTGCCAGCAGCCAAGTTTGGACAGGGTACAATGAGCAGTTCTTC. The full variable domain, rest sourced from reference TRBV14 and TRBJ2-1, is EAGVTQFPSHSVIEKGQTVTLRCDPISGHDNLYWYRRVMGKEIKFLLHFVKESKQDESGMPNNRFLAERTGGTYSTLKVQPAELEDSGVYFCASSQVWTGYNEQFFGPGTRLTVL.

This clonotype was counted only a few times. The chain couples TRBV7-2 to TRBJ2-3, with a possible D match to TRBD1 (5 bases). CDR1 is SGHTA and CDR2 is FQGNSA in the germline V gene. Trimming removed 2 bases at V and 4 bases at J, with 16 bases between. This CDR3 contains 16 residues. CDR3 amino acids: CASSLSGWNSPDTQYF. The CDR3 bases are TGTGCCAGCAGCTTATCAGGGTGGAATAGCCCAGATACGCAGTATTTT.

V gene TRBV6-1 combines with J gene TRBJ2-7; no firm D call. The CDR3 runs 15 residues. The germline gives CDR1 MNHNS, CDR2 SASEGT. Trimming took 2 bases from V and 0 from J, leaving 11 bases between them. The CDR3 sequence: CASSERQHSSYEQYF. Here the CDR3 DNA reads TGTGCCAGCAGTGAAAGGCAGCATAGCTCCTACGAGCAGTACTTC.